The next 23 T cell receptor beta chains were all read from a single sample in a study of CD8 T cells in Susac syndrome. Reverse transcription of 0.5 to 1 ug RNA was performed with random hexamers. TCRdb called the immunoSEQ multiplex PCR reads again in MiXCR, with one record for every CDR3 protein. This repertoire shows about 430,000 distinct CDR3 sequences, roughly 85% found once; its top ten account for roughly 0.1%. The sequenced sample consisted of CD8+ T cells from PBMCs. The source is a human donor with multiple sclerosis.

The CDR3, as DNA: TGTGCCAGCAGCCCGGGACAGGGACCTACCTATGGCTACACCTTC. Residues: CASSPGQGPTYGYTF. The chain links TRBV11-2 to TRBJ1-2; TRBD1 matches at 9 bases. The J segment lost 4 bases and the V segment lost 5 bases, leaving 8 bases of the junction unmatched. The germline V gene encodes CDR1 SGHAT and CDR2 FQNNGV. The CDR3 is 15 residues long.

The V gene is TRBV12-3 or TRBV12-4, the J gene TRBJ1-2; no firm D call. The CDR3 has 16 residues. V shed 4 bases and J shed 3 bases, with 18 bases lying between them. The CDR3 protein is CASSSSPIKEDYGYTF. In nucleotides, the CDR3 is TGTGCCAGCAGTTCATCACCCATCAAGGAAGACTATGGCTACACCTTC.

The chain links TRBV7-9 to TRBJ2-5; D is undetermined. CDR3 size: 13 residues. CDR1 is SEHNR, CDR2 FQNEAQ, per germline (reference sequence). The V and J ends lost 5 bases and 4 bases respectively, with 11 bases between them. The chain's CDR3 is CASSLSLAETQYF. In nucleotides, the CDR3 is TGTGCCAGCAGCCTTAGTCTTGCAGAGACCCAGTACTTC.

The chain employs TRBV19 and TRBJ1-2; no definite D call. With 5 bases removed from V and 4 bases from J, the gap between germline ends came to 20 bases. The CDR3 extends over 16 amino acids. The V gene's germline CDR1 is LNHDA and CDR2 SQIVND (reference sequence). The CDR3 region is CASSDTERTVIYGYTF. The CDR3 DNA sequence: TGTGCCAGTAGTGATACAGAACGTACCGTCATCTATGGCTACACCTTC.

This chain connects TRBV9 to TRBJ2-7; 7 bases fit TRBD1. With 3 bases clipped from V and 6 bases from J, the junction kept 3 bases outside the gene matches. The V gene's germline CDR1 is SGDLS and CDR2 YYNGEE. This CDR3 contains 12 residues. CDR3 DNA sequence: TGTGCCAGCAGCGACAGGGGCACCGAGCAGTACTTC. It specifies CASSDRGTEQYF.

J is TRBJ2-1 and V is TRBV5-6, with 12 bases aligning to TRBD2. CDR3 length: 15 amino acids. Trimming took 1 base from V and 7 from J; bases not matched to a gene: 3. Germline assignment: CDR1 SGHDT and CDR2 YYEEEE. CDR3 DNA: TGTGCCAGCAGCTTGCCTAGCGGGGGGGCGAATGAGCAGTTCTTC. Residues: CASSLPSGGANEQFF.

The chain recombines TRBV5-4 with TRBJ2-5; 8 bases map to TRBD2. Germline V lookup: CDR1 SGHNT, CDR2 YYREEE (reference sequence). This CDR3 has 16 residues. Trimming took 0 bases from V and 4 from J; bases not matched to a gene: 8. CDR3 sequence: CASSLVPGGPGETQYF. In DNA, the CDR3 is TGTGCCAGCAGCTTGGTACCGGGGGGGCCGGGAGAGACCCAGTACTTC.

This chain connects TRBV27 to TRBJ2-1; D not resolved. V gave up 5 bases and J gave up 8 bases, with 13 bases separating them. The CDR3 is 13 residues long. In germline, CDR1 is MNHEY, CDR2 SMNVEV (reference sequence). CDR3 amino acids: CASSPRTVDEQFF. CDR3 bases: TGTGCCAGCAGTCCTCGGACCGTGGATGAGCAGTTCTTC.

This chain links TRBV27 with TRBJ2-4; TRBD2 is a possible D gene (5 bases). The CDR3 contains 13 residues. The ends were cut back, 3 bases at V and 8 bases at J, with 11 bases in the middle. CDR1 is MNHEY, CDR2 SMNVEV, per germline (reference sequence). CDR3 sequence (DNA): TGTGCCAGCAGTTTCGGCTGGCGGGACATTCAGTACTTC. Amino acids: CASSFGWRDIQYF.

Only one count was recorded for this clonotype. This chain connects TRBV6-5 to TRBJ2-2; D not resolved. Germline V gene sequence: CDR1 MNHEY, CDR2 SVGAGI. This CDR3 is built from 15 residues. Trimming took 5 bases from V and 1 from J, leaving 11 bases between them. CDR3 coding DNA: TGTGCCAGCAGTCCATCCACCCTGAACACCGGGGAGCTGTTTTTT. This sequence encodes CASSPSTLNTGELFF.

The V call is TRBV5-8, the J call TRBJ2-2; perhaps D is TRBD1 or TRBD2 (9 bases each). With 6 bases removed from V and 6 bases from J, the gap between germline ends came to 18 bases. Germline CDR1 reads SGHTS; CDR2 reads YDEGEE. The CDR3 extends over 15 amino acids. The chain's CDR3 is CASTAGGDRAGELFF. The CDR3 nucleotides are TGTGCCAGCACCGCGGGGGGGGACAGGGCCGGGGAGCTGTTTTTT.

This clonotype was picked up a small number of times. The chain uses TRBV30 and TRBJ1-1, with D uncertain. CDR3 length: 13 residues. V gave up 2 bases and J gave up 1 base, with 8 bases separating them. CDR1 is GTSNPN, CDR2 SVGIG, per germline (reference sequence). DNA for the CDR3: TGTGCCTGGAGTCATGGATCGAACACTGAAGCTTTCTTT. Translating gives CAWSHGSNTEAFF.

The chain employs TRBV30 and TRBJ1-5; D gene unclear. Germline lookup yields CDR1 GTSNPN and CDR2 SVGIG (reference sequence). The CDR3 runs to 11 residues. V was shortened by 5 bases and J by 8 bases, with 10 bases between the two germline ends. CDR3 amino acids: CAWGEGEPQHF. The CDR3 DNA follows: TGTGCCTGGGGGGAAGGTGAGCCCCAGCATTTT.

The genes are TRBV5-1 and TRBJ2-3, with 13 bases that match TRBD2. CDR3 size: 15 residues. Trimming removed 3 bases from V and 3 bases from J; junction bases left unmatched: 1. Germline V gene lookup returns CDR1 SGHRS and CDR2 YFSETQ. The CDR3 DNA reads TGCGCCAGCAGCTGGGGACTAGCGGGAACAGATACGCAGTATTTT. Protein sequence: CASSWGLAGTDTQYF.

The chain couples TRBV6-5 to TRBJ2-6, with D unresolved. The CDR3 sequence is 19 residues long. V lost 0 bases and J lost 0, with 15 bases in between. Germline assignment: CDR1 MNHEY and CDR2 SVGAGI. The CDR3 bases are TGTGCCAGCAGTTACTCGGCAGCCCCAAGCCCCTCTGGGGCCAACGTCCTGACTTTC. Translation gives CASSYSAAPSPSGANVLTF.

The V call is TRBV5-1, the J call TRBJ2-5; D ambiguous. The CDR3 spans 14 residues. Germline V gene data show CDR1 as SGHRS and CDR2 as YFSETQ. V dropped 1 base and J dropped 2 bases, with 9 bases sitting between them. CDR3 DNA sequence: TGCGCCAGCAGCTTGATCTTGCAGCAAGAGACCCAGTACTTC. It translates to CASSLILQQETQYF.

V usage is TRBV27 and J usage is TRBJ1-2, with D unclear. The CDR3 is 12 amino acids. Germline V lookup: CDR1 MNHEY, CDR2 SMNVEV (reference sequence). Trimming shortened V by 3 bases and J by 4 bases, and 6 bases separated the two germline ends. Here the CDR3 DNA reads TGTGCCAGCAGTTTCGTAAGCTATGGCTACACCTTC. Encoded protein: CASSFVSYGYTF.

The gene calls are TRBV10-3 and TRBJ1-3; no clear D gene. Germline assignment: CDR1 ENHRY and CDR2 SYGVKD. V lost 3 bases, J lost 0 bases, and 12 bases lay in between. The CDR3 is made up of 16 amino acids. The CDR3 spells CAISDMEVNSGNTIYF. As DNA, the CDR3 is TGTGCCATCAGTGATATGGAGGTTAACTCTGGAAACACCATATATTTT.

V and J are TRBV5-5 and TRBJ2-7; D ambiguous. Germline CDR1 is SGHKS and CDR2 is YYEKEE (reference sequence). The CDR3 has 13 amino acids. V lost 2 bases and J 3 bases, leaving 9 bases between the germline ends. CDR3: CASSFPVGYEQYF. Written as DNA, the CDR3 is TGTGCCAGCAGCTTTCCAGTGGGCTACGAGCAGTACTTC.

The gene calls are TRBV13 and TRBJ2-1; 8 nucleotides align to TRBD1. Germline V gene sequence: CDR1 PRHDT, CDR2 FYEKMQ (reference sequence). CDR3 length: 16 amino acids. Losses at the gene ends were 1 base for V and 5 bases for J; bases not matched to a gene: 7. CDR3 residues: CASSLEGQGADNEQFF. Here the CDR3 DNA reads TGTGCCAGCAGCTTAGAGGGCCAGGGGGCTGACAATGAGCAGTTCTTC. The entire variable domain, with the rest obtained from reference TRBV13 and TRBJ2-1, is as follows: AAGVIQSPRHLIKEKRETATLKCYPIPRHDTVYWYQQGPGQDPQFLISFYEKMQSDKGSIPDRFSAQQFSDYHSELNMSSLELGDSALYFCASSLEGQGADNEQFFGPGTRLTVL.

This clonotype was observed a handful of times. The chain recombines TRBV6-6 with TRBJ2-5; D possibly corresponds to TRBD1 (5 bases). The length of the CDR3 is 11 residues. Germline assignment: CDR1 MNHNY and CDR2 SVGAGI (reference sequence). The ends were cut back, 4 bases at V and 8 bases at J, with 8 bases in the middle. CDR3 protein: CASSSRVTQYF. CDR3 DNA sequence: TGTGCCAGCAGTTCCAGGGTAACCCAGTACTTC.

The chain couples TRBV4-1 to TRBJ1-5; D not certain. This CDR3 is built from 14 residues. The ends were cut back, 4 bases at V and 2 bases at J, with 9 bases in the middle. The germline V gene has CDR1 MGHRA and CDR2 YSYEKL. The CDR3 here is CASSRGWGNQPQHF. In DNA form, the CDR3 reads TGCGCCAGCAGCCGGGGATGGGGCAATCAGCCCCAGCATTTT.

This chain connects TRBV11-2 to TRBJ1-1; D unresolved. CDR1 and CDR2 (germline): SGHAT, FQNNGV. V was cut by 3 bases and J by 0 bases, with 14 bases left in between. This CDR3 is built from 16 residues. CDR3 in amino acids: CASSFWKARMNTEAFF. The DNA for the CDR3 is TGTGCCAGCAGCTTCTGGAAGGCCAGAATGAACACTGAAGCTTTCTTT.